These 6 T cell receptor beta chains were sequenced from one sample in a study of early T cells in non-severe SARS-CoV-2 infection. MiXCR was run by TCRdb on the 5' RACE reads, yielding one entry per CDR3 protein. The repertoire holds 65,000 to 75,000 distinct CDR3 sequences, with approximately 4.6% as singletons. The sequenced sample was whole blood, obtained at baseline. Receptors were obtained from an adult who was a healthcare worker with PCR-confirmed SARS-CoV-2 infection or an uninfected control (not recorded which). The donor label of this sample is uncertain.

This clonotype occurred many times. The CDR3 region has the DNA TGTGCCAGCAGCTTAGGGACCCTGGGTCACGAGCAGTACTTC. This codes for CASSLGTLGHEQYF. The chain has TRBV7-6 and TRBJ2-7; D ambiguous. Trimming removed 1 base at V and 5 bases at J, with 12 bases between. The length of the CDR3 is 14 residues. From germline, CDR1 is SGHVS and CDR2 FNYEAQ.

This clonotype was counted at least ten times. This sequence joins TRBV6-5 and TRBJ2-5; TRBD2 aligns across 10 bases. The CDR3 covers 15 residues. Trimming removed 7 bases from V and 5 bases from J; junction bases left unmatched: 10. The germline V gene has CDR1 MNHEY and CDR2 SVGAGI. As DNA, the CDR3 is TGTGCCAGCACCCAAGCGGGGGGGCCTTTTGAGACCCAGTACTTC. It yields the protein CASTQAGGPFETQYF.

DNA of the CDR3: TGCGCCAGCAGTGAGTCGGCAGGGCTATACGAGCAGTACTTC. Protein sequence: CASSESAGLYEQYF. The chain links TRBV10-2 to TRBJ2-7, with D possibly being TRBD1 (5 bases). V lost 0 bases and J lost 4, with 10 bases in between. This CDR3 comprises 14 residues. From germline, CDR1 is WSHSY and CDR2 SAAADI.

This clonotype was observed a handful of times. The chain carries TRBV3-1 and TRBJ1-1, with 7 bases fitting TRBD1. The CDR3 covers 14 residues. Per the germline V gene, CDR1 is LGHDT and CDR2 is YNNKEL (reference sequence). After removal of 2 bases from V and 10 bases from J, the junction contained 10 bases not matched to a gene. The CDR3 region is CASSQRRGTVGAFF. The CDR3 DNA follows: TGTGCCAGCAGCCAACGCCGGGGGACAGTTGGAGCTTTCTTT.

This clonotype was observed a handful of times. The J gene is TRBJ1-1, the V gene TRBV28; unclear D gene. The CDR3 sequence is 16 residues long. The V end was cut by 2 bases, the J end by 0 bases, with 13 bases between. Germline V CDR1 and CDR2: MDHEN, SYDVKM. In nucleotides, the CDR3 is TGTGCCAGCAGTTTAACGGGAGACTTCATGAACACTGAAGCTTTCTTT. Protein sequence: CASSLTGDFMNTEAFF.

This clonotype occurred many times. The chain is built from TRBV5-4 and TRBJ2-7; D is unresolved. Trimming shortened V by 0 bases and J by 2 bases, and 9 bases separated the two germline ends. CDR1 SGHNT and CDR2 YYREEE come from the germline V gene (reference sequence). CDR3 size: 14 residues. The CDR3 loop is CASSLGLPTYEQYF. CDR3 bases: TGTGCCAGCAGCTTGGGGCTGCCTACCTACGAGCAGTACTTC. Full variable domain (rest looked up from reference TRBV5-4 and TRBJ2-7): ETGVTQSPTHLIKTRGQQVTLRCSSQSGHNTVSWYQQALGQGPQFIFQYYREEENGRGNFPPRFSGLQFPNYSSELNVNALELDDSALYLCASSLGLPTYEQYFGPGTRLTVT.